A selection of T cell receptor beta chains follows, all from one sample in a study of T-cell reconstitution after alpha-beta-depleted transplantation in children. TCRdb analysed the PCR reads with MiXCR anew, one entry per CDR3 protein. The sample lists 540,000 or so distinct CDR3 sequences, more than 20% occurring once. The sample was PBMCs, mostly from graft donor cells, taken 360 days after TCRalphabeta/CD19-depleted stem cell transplant. The source of these receptors is a boy younger than two who had a stem cell transplant for acute myeloid leukemia, so the T cells may come from the graft donor. Both conserved end residues are part of each CDR3. Fields, in order: J gene, D gene, V gene, clone size, CDR3 DNA, CDR3 protein. A D gene is named only where the DNA matches it firmly. The listing skips clone size in some rows; elsewhere it reads once, few, many or a size class.

>TRBJ2-1|.|TRBV12-3/TRBV12-4|few
TGTGCCAGCAGTTGGGGTAGGAGTAAGTTCTTC
CASSWGRSKFF
>TRBJ1-5|.|TRBV5-5|once
TGTGCCAGCAGCTCCAGGTCCAATCAGCCCCAGCATTTT
CASSSRSNQPQHF
>TRBJ2-3|.|TRBV15|few
TGTGCCACCAGCAGAGGGGGGAGCACAGATACGCAGTATTTT
CATSRGGSTDTQYF
>TRBJ2-7|.|TRBV15|.
TGTGCCACCAGCAGAGGCGGGGAATACGAGCAGTACTTC
CATSRGGEYEQYF
>TRBJ1-1|.|TRBV28|many
TGTGCCAGCAGTCTCCCCCGCAGGGGCCCATTTATGAACACTGAAGCTTTCTTT
CASSLPRRGPFMNTEAFF
>TRBJ2-1|.|TRBV11-3|.
TGTGCCAGCAGCTTAGATCCCGCTAGTCAAGGGCAATACAATGAGCAGTTCTTC
CASSLDPASQGQYNEQFF
>TRBJ1-1|.|TRBV28|.
TGTGCCAGCAGTTTACGAATCAACACTGAAGCTTTCTTT
CASSLRINTEAFF
>TRBJ2-1|.|TRBV2|many
TGTGCCAGCAGATACAATGAGCAGTTCTTC
CASRYNEQFF
>TRBJ2-1|.|TRBV12-3/TRBV12-4|few
TGTGCCACCGCAACCCCAGGGTACGTAAATGAGCAGTTCTTC
CATATPGYVNEQFF
>TRBJ2-5|TRBD2|TRBV2|few
TGTGCCAGCTATAGAGCGGGGAACCTCCAAGAGACCCAGTACTTC
CASYRAGNLQETQYF
>TRBJ2-7|.|TRBV12-3/TRBV12-4|many
TGTGCCAGCAGTTTAGGCAGACAATACGAGCAGTACTTC
CASSLGRQYEQYF
>TRBJ2-5|.|TRBV7-2|many
TGTGCCAGCAGTTTGGGGCGAGGAGAGACCCAGTACTTC
CASSLGRGETQYF
>TRBJ2-6|TRBD1|TRBV11-1|many
TGTGCCAGCAGCTTATCTCGGGACAGGGGCTCTGGGGCCAACGTCCTGACTTTC
CASSLSRDRGSGANVLTF
>TRBJ1-4|.|TRBV6-5|few
TGTGCCAGCAGTTACTCGATCGGAGGGGATTGGCATGAAAAACTGTTTTTT
CASSYSIGGDWHEKLFF
>TRBJ1-1|.|TRBV18|.
TGTGCCAGCTCACCATTATGGGTTGAAGCTTTCTTT
CASSPLWVEAFF
>TRBJ2-5|TRBD2|TRBV20-1|few
TGCAGTGCTAGAGATCTAGCGGGGGTTGTGGAGACCCAGTACTTC
CSARDLAGVVETQYF
>TRBJ2-2|.|TRBV5-1|many
TGCGCCAGCAGCTTGGCCGGGCCCACGAACACCGGGGAGCTGTTTTTT
CASSLAGPTNTGELFF
>TRBJ2-3|TRBD2|TRBV9|.
TGTGCCAGCAGTTCGACGGGGGGGTGGACAGATACGCAGTATTTT
CASSSTGGWTDTQYF
>TRBJ1-1|.|TRBV5-1|.
TGCGCCAGCAGCGGGCAGGGGACCACTGAAGCTTTCTTT
CASSGQGTTEAFF
>TRBJ2-2|.|TRBV27|many
TGTGCCAGCAGTTCCCTGAGAGGGGAGCTGTTTTTT
CASSSLRGELFF
>TRBJ2-5|.|TRBV7-2|.
TGTGCCAGCAGCCTCCGGACTGTTGTAGAGACCCAGTACTTC
CASSLRTVVETQYF